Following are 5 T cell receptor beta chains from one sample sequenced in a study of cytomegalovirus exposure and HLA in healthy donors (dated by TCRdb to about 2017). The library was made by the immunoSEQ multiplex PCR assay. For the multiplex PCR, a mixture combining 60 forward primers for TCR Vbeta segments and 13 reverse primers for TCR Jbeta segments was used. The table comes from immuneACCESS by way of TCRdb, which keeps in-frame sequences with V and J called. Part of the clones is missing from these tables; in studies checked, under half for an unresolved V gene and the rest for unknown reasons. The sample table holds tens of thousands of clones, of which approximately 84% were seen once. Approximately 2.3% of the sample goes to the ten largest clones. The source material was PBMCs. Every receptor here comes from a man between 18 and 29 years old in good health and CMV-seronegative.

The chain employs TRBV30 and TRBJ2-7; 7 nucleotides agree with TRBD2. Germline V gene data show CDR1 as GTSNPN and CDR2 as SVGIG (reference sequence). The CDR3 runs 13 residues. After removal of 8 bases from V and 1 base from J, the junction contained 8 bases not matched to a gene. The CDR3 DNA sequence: TGTGCCCGACGAGGGACTAATTCCTACGAGCAGTACTTC. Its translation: CARRGTNSYEQYF.

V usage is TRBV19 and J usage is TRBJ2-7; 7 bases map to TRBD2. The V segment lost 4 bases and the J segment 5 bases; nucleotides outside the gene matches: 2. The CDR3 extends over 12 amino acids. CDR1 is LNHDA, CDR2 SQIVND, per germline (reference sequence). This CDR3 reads CASSSLADEQYF. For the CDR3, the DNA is TGTGCCAGTAGTAGCCTAGCGGACGAGCAGTACTTC.

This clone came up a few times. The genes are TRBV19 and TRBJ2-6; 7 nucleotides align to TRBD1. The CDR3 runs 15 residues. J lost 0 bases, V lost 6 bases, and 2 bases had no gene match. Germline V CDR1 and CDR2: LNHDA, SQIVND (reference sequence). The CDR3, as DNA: TGTGCCAGTAGAGACAGGGCCTCTGGGGCCAACGTCCTGACTTTC. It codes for CASRDRASGANVLTF.

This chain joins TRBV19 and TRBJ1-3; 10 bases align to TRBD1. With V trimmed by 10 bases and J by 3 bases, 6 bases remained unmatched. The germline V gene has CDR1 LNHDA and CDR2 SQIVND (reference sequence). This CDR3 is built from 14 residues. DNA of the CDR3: TGTGCCACGGCCGGGACAGGGGTTGGAAACACCATATATTTT. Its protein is CATAGTGVGNTIYF.

CDR3 bases: TGCAGCGCCGGGACAGGGATTACCGGGGAGCTGTTTTTT. Its protein product is CSAGTGITGELFF. The V call is TRBV29-1, the J call TRBJ2-2; 9 bases map to TRBD1. This CDR3 is 13 amino acids long. V was pared by 7 bases and J by 5 bases, with 5 bases of the junction left unmatched. The germline V gene encodes CDR1 SQVTM and CDR2 ANQGSEA.